A single sample is the source of the 22 T cell receptor beta chains below, sequenced in a study of shared clonotypes between healthy human individuals. TCRdb's copy holds only in-frame clones and misses some; the assay was immunoSEQ multiplex PCR. The sample yields 1,400,000 or so clones, approximately 98.5% seen once. Sequences were obtained from naive CD4+ T cells sorted from blood. Subset described: CD45RA+ positively selected. The receptors stem from a man aged 25-45 years in good health.

V and J are TRBV27 and TRBJ2-5, with D unresolved. Trimming removed 0 bases at V and 1 base at J, with 6 bases between. The germline CDR1 and CDR2 sequences are MNHEY and SMNVEV (reference sequence). The CDR3 runs 14 residues. The CDR3 DNA reads TGTGCCAGCAGTTTATCTGCGTTCCAAGAGACCCAGTACTTC. It yields the protein CASSLSAFQETQYF.

The CDR3 coding sequence is TGTGCCAGCTCACCACCTCCTAGCGGGAGAACTGTACTCAGCACAGATACGCAGTATTTT. This gives the protein CASSPPPSGRTVLSTDTQYF. This chain joins TRBV18 and TRBJ2-3, with 10 bases matching TRBD2. Germline-derived CDR1 and CDR2 are KGHSH and LQKENI. The CDR3 sequence is 20 residues long. J gave up 0 bases and V 0 bases, and 12 bases lay outside the gene matches.

The V and J genes are TRBV29-1 and TRBJ2-7; 7 bases line up with TRBD1. V was clipped by 4 bases and J by 2 bases; unmatched bases: 2. CDR3 length equals 12 residues. The germline V gene has CDR1 SQVTM and CDR2 ANQGSEA. CDR3 region: CSVGDRAYEQYF. CDR3 sequence (DNA): TGCAGCGTTGGAGACAGGGCCTACGAGCAGTACTTC.

The chain couples TRBV27 to TRBJ1-5, with unresolved D. V shed 3 bases and J shed 0 bases, with 9 bases lying between them. CDR1 is MNHEY, CDR2 SMNVEV, per germline (reference sequence). The CDR3 has 15 residues. CDR3: CASSFMGHSNQPQHF. The DNA of the CDR3 is TGTGCCAGCAGTTTTATGGGCCATAGCAATCAGCCCCAGCATTTT.

This rearrangement joins TRBV9 to TRBJ2-3; 10 bases align to TRBD1. This CDR3 comprises 16 residues. After removal of 0 bases from V and 3 bases from J, the junction contained 4 bases not matched to a gene. CDR1 is SGDLS, CDR2 YYNGEE, per germline. CDR3 loop: CASSVGGQGQTDTQYF. The CDR3 coding sequence is TGTGCCAGCAGCGTAGGGGGACAGGGGCAGACAGATACGCAGTATTTT.

This chain links TRBV5-5 with TRBJ2-2, with D perhaps matching TRBD2 (5 bases). Trimming took off 7 bases at V and 6 bases at J, with 16 bases between the two ends. The CDR3 extends over 14 amino acids. CDR1 and CDR2 (germline): SGHKS, YYEKEE (reference sequence). The CDR3 bases are TGTGCCAGCCAAAAAACAGTGGAGGCCGGGGAGCTGTTTTTT. Residues: CASQKTVEAGELFF.

This rearrangement joins TRBV9 to TRBJ2-3; D not resolved. The CDR3 covers 15 residues. Germline CDR1 is SGDLS and CDR2 is YYNGEE. Trimming cost V 4 bases and J 4 bases, with 16 bases left between them. CDR3 DNA: TGTGCCAGCAGCCCTTATTTCCCAGGAGCAGATACGCAGTATTTT. Its translation is CASSPYFPGADTQYF.

The rearrangement links TRBV6-6 to TRBJ1-2, with D unclear. The germline CDR1 and CDR2 sequences are MNHNY and SVGAGI (reference sequence). V was shortened by 6 bases and J by 2 bases, with 13 bases between the two germline ends. The CDR3 sequence is 14 residues long. In DNA form, the CDR3 reads TGTGCCAGCAGCAAACTCCGGGGAAACTATGGCTACACCTTC. This encodes CASSKLRGNYGYTF.

The CDR3 sequence: CATSRDRVTYEQYF. CDR3 nucleotide sequence: TGTGCCACCAGCAGAGATCGGGTGACATACGAGCAGTACTTC. The chain recombines TRBV15 with TRBJ2-7; the D is unclear. In germline, CDR1 is LNHNV, CDR2 YYDKDF (reference sequence). This CDR3 region has 14 residues. Trimming left V 0 bases short and J 4 bases short, with 10 bases between.

The chain is built from TRBV7-6 and TRBJ2-3; 8 bases are shared with TRBD1. Germline V gene lookup returns CDR1 SGHVS and CDR2 FNYEAQ. The CDR3 has 15 residues. The trim removed 4 bases at V and 2 bases at J, leaving 5 bases unmatched. CDR3 bases: TGTGCCAGCAGCTCGGACAGGGTGTACACAGATACGCAGTATTTT. Encoded protein: CASSSDRVYTDTQYF.

J is TRBJ2-5 and V is TRBV5-1; no definite D call. This CDR3 contains 13 residues. V was shortened by 2 bases and J by 3 bases, with 8 bases between the two germline ends. Germline lookup yields CDR1 SGHRS and CDR2 YFSETQ. CDR3 nucleotides: TGCGCCAGCAGCTTCGTTGGGGAAGAGACCCAGTACTTC. As protein: CASSFVGEETQYF.

This chain connects TRBV5-4 to TRBJ2-7; TRBD1 matches at 7 bases. Germline V gene sequence: CDR1 SGHNT, CDR2 YYREEE (reference sequence). V was pared by 4 bases and J by 4 bases, with 17 bases of the junction left unmatched. The CDR3 sequence is 17 residues long. CDR3 coding DNA: TGTGCCAGCAGCCAGGGACAGTATTCATCCTACCGTTACGAGCAGTACTTC. As protein: CASSQGQYSSYRYEQYF.

The chain uses TRBV2 and TRBJ2-7; 10 nucleotides agree with TRBD1. The CDR3 length is 13 residues. V lost 4 bases to trimming and J lost 7 bases; unmatched junction nucleotides: 4. Germline assignment: CDR1 SNHLY and CDR2 FYNNEI. The CDR3 region is CASSGDRGGEQYF. The CDR3 DNA reads as TGTGCCAGCAGTGGGGACAGGGGCGGGGAGCAGTACTTC.

The rearrangement links TRBV18 to TRBJ1-1, with no clear D. The CDR3 is 13 amino acids. V lost 8 bases and J 0 bases, leaving 10 bases between the germline ends. The germline V gene encodes CDR1 KGHSH and CDR2 LQKENI. The CDR3, as DNA: TGTGCCAGCCTGGAGGGCATGAACACTGAAGCTTTCTTT. Its translation: CASLEGMNTEAFF.

This sequence joins TRBV27 and TRBJ2-1, with a possible D match to TRBD1 (5 bases). CDR3 length: 12 amino acids. Germline CDR1 MNHEY, CDR2 SMNVEV (reference sequence). The V gene lost 6 bases and the J gene lost 10 bases, with 13 bases spanning the gap. The CDR3 is CASRNQGVEQFF. CDR3 coding DNA: TGTGCCAGCAGGAACCAGGGTGTCGAGCAGTTCTTC.

This chain joins TRBV11-2 and TRBJ2-7, with D possibly called TRBD1 or TRBD2 (5 bases each). The CDR3 runs 15 residues. Trimming left V 1 base short and J 2 bases short, with 12 bases between. In germline, CDR1 is SGHAT, CDR2 FQNNGV. As DNA, the CDR3 is TGTGCCAGCAGCTTAGTGGGGGACGGCACCTACGAGCAGTACTTC. Its translation is CASSLVGDGTYEQYF.

The gene calls are TRBV5-8 and TRBJ2-3; possibly TRBD2 for D (6 bases). Germline V gives CDR1 SGHTS, CDR2 YDEGEE. The CDR3 runs to 15 residues. The V gene lost 0 bases and the J gene lost 4 bases, with 12 bases spanning the gap. Written as DNA, the CDR3 is TGTGCCAGCAGCTTGGGATTCGGGAGTGCAGATACGCAGTATTTT. Its protein product is CASSLGFGSADTQYF. Together with reference TRBV5-8 and TRBJ2-3, the CDR3 gives the full variable domain: EAGVTQSPTHLIKTRGQQATLRCSPISGHTSVYWYQQALGLGLQFLLWYDEGEERNRGNFPPRFSGRQFPNYSSELNVNALELEDSALYLCASSLGFGSADTQYFGPGTRLTVL.

This clone was counted a single time. The CDR3 DNA is TGTGCCAGCAGTGAAGGAAATTCTAGGCAGTTCTTC. It translates to CASSEGNSRQFF. The chain employs TRBV2 and TRBJ2-1; D gene uncertain. CDR1 SNHLY and CDR2 FYNNEI come from the germline V gene. Trimming removed 1 base at V and 12 bases at J, with 10 bases between. This CDR3 is 12 amino acids long.

The rearrangement joins TRBV28 to TRBJ1-2, with 11 bases identical to TRBD1. The V and J ends lost 3 bases and 7 bases, in that order; junction bases with no gene match: 1. The CDR3 runs to 13 residues. Per the germline V gene, CDR1 is MDHEN and CDR2 is SYDVKM. CDR3 bases: TGTGCCAGCAGTTTCGGACAGGGGGCTGGCTACACCTTC. This gives the protein CASSFGQGAGYTF.

V is TRBV15 and J is TRBJ1-1; D remains ambiguous. CDR3 length equals 11 residues. CDR1 is LNHNV, CDR2 YYDKDF, per germline (reference sequence). With 4 bases removed from V and 11 bases from J, the gap between germline ends came to 11 bases. Here the CDR3 reads CATSKDAAAFF. CDR3 sequence (DNA): TGTGCCACCAGCAAAGACGCTGCGGCTTTCTTT.

This chain links TRBV28 with TRBJ1-1, with D unresolved. Trimming took off 3 bases at V and 5 bases at J, with 16 bases between the two ends. The CDR3 has 15 residues. Germline V CDR1 and CDR2: MDHEN, SYDVKM. The CDR3 region is CASSFSGVGETEAFF. The CDR3, as DNA: TGTGCCAGCAGTTTCAGCGGGGTGGGAGAGACTGAAGCTTTCTTT.

The chain recombines TRBV4-1 with TRBJ1-5; a weak D match, TRBD1 (5 bases). CDR1 is MGHRA and CDR2 is YSYEKL in the germline V gene. The CDR3 runs to 15 residues. Trimming pared 4 bases from V and 9 bases from J, leaving 19 bases between. The CDR3 bases are TGCGCCAGCAGCCGACTGCCGGGGGACCCCGGGCCCCAGCATTTT. The encoded protein is CASSRLPGDPGPQHF.